The 23 T cell receptor beta chains below all came from one sample that was sequenced in a study of multiple sclerosis patients with progressive multifocal leukoencephalopathy (dated by TCRdb to the late 2010s). This sample's time point label indicates: around six months of natalizumab therapy. Per the publication, the treatment or condition label means: on natalizumab therapy at sampling. Receptor libraries were prepared by the immunoSEQ multiplex PCR assay. Not all clones reach the TCRdb copy of this immuneACCESS table, which keeps in-frame sequences only. Checked studies attribute under half of the gap to unresolved V genes and leave the rest unexplained. The sample table contains over 25,000 clones; only one count was recorded for roughly nine tenths of them. 1.5% of the sample belongs to the ten largest clones. The sequenced sample was PBMCs, obtained from a patient treated with natalizumab. The receptors come from a human donor with multiple sclerosis.

The chain links TRBV19 to TRBJ2-7; D tentatively fits TRBD1 or TRBD2 (5 bases each). The CDR3 consists of 15 residues. Trimming removed 6 bases from V and 7 bases from J, with 22 bases in between. Germline loops: CDR1 LNHDA, CDR2 SQIVND (reference sequence). The DNA for the CDR3 is TGTGCCAGTAGCCGCTTTCCGGGGACGCCGCAAGAGCAGTACTTC. It encodes CASSRFPGTPQEQYF.

The V and J genes are TRBV13 and TRBJ1-4, with no clear D. V was trimmed by 0 bases and J by 0 bases, leaving 8 bases between them. Germline values: CDR1 PRHDT, CDR2 FYEKMQ (reference sequence). There are 16 residues in the CDR3. The CDR3 loop is CASSLGTIATNEKLFF. The CDR3 coding sequence is TGTGCCAGCAGCTTAGGGACCATTGCAACTAATGAAAAACTGTTTTTT.

V is TRBV18 and J is TRBJ2-3; D gene unclear. Germline V lookup: CDR1 KGHSH, CDR2 LQKENI. The CDR3 loop spans 17 amino acids. V was clipped by 1 base and J by 1 base, with 15 bases between them. CDR3 sequence: CASSPLRTVGGTDTQYF. In nucleotides, the CDR3 is TGTGCCAGCTCACCACTCCGGACGGTTGGAGGCACAGATACGCAGTATTTT.

Only one count was recorded for this clone. The chain joins TRBV7-9 to TRBJ2-7; 8 nucleotides match TRBD1. Trimming took 5 bases from V and 3 from J; bases not matched to a gene: 6. The CDR3 is 14 residues long. CDR1 and CDR2 (germline): SEHNR, FQNEAQ (reference sequence). The CDR3: CASSLQGGDYEQYF. Written as DNA, the CDR3 is TGTGCCAGCAGCCTACAGGGGGGCGACTACGAGCAGTACTTC.

The V and J genes are TRBV28 and TRBJ2-1; 7 bases are shared with TRBD2. From germline, CDR1 is MDHEN and CDR2 SYDVKM. The CDR3 runs to 15 residues. The junction had 8 bases not matched to a gene; V was cut back by 6 bases and J by 3 bases. CDR3 sequence (DNA): TGTGCCAGCAGCCTTTTCCGGGAGGACTACAATGAGCAGTTCTTC. Its protein product is CASSLFREDYNEQFF.

The CDR3 DNA follows: TGTGCCATCAGTGAGTCGGACTGGGAGCTGTTTTTT. Its translation: CAISESDWELFF. The J gene is TRBJ2-2, the V gene TRBV10-3, with a weak D call TRBD2 (5 bases). The CDR3 runs to 12 residues. The germline gives CDR1 ENHRY, CDR2 SYGVKD. V lost 0 bases, J lost 9 bases, and 5 bases lay in between.

This clone was seen only once. The V gene is TRBV29-1, the J gene TRBJ2-7; a possible D gene is TRBD1 (6 bases). V shed 4 bases and J shed 2 bases, with 12 bases lying between them. The CDR3 has 13 amino acids. Looked up from germline, CDR1 is SQVTM and CDR2 is ANQGSEA. CDR3 nucleotide sequence: TGCAGCGTTGGGGGGTACAGGGCCTACGAGCAGTACTTC. As protein: CSVGGYRAYEQYF.

J is TRBJ2-7 and V is TRBV7-2; the D gene could be TRBD1 or TRBD2 (5 bases each). Trimming left V 5 bases short and J 4 bases short, with 18 bases between. Per the germline V gene, CDR1 is SGHTA and CDR2 is FQGNSA. This CDR3 has 15 residues. The CDR3 protein is CASSTHRGGQYEQYF. The DNA for the CDR3 is TGTGCCAGCAGCACCCATCGGGGCGGGCAATACGAGCAGTACTTC. The variable domain in full, completed from reference TRBV7-2 and TRBJ2-7, reads GAGVSQSPSNKVTEKGKDVELRCDPISGHTALYWYRQSLGQGLEFLIYFQGNSAPDKSGLPSDRFSAERTGGSVSTLTIQRTQQEDSAVYLCASSTHRGGQYEQYFGPGTRLTVT.

The chain employs TRBV12-5 and TRBJ2-7; D ambiguous. CDR1 and CDR2 (germline): LGHNT, FRNRAP. V was clipped by 0 bases and J by 6 bases, with 6 bases between them. This CDR3 is 12 amino acids long. This chain's CDR3 is CASGLVLFEQYF. The CDR3 DNA is TGTGCTAGTGGTTTGGTACTTTTCGAGCAGTACTTC.

The V gene is TRBV29-1, the J gene TRBJ2-1, with D possibly TRBD1 on 6 matching bases. The CDR3 contains 14 residues. From germline, CDR1 is SQVTM and CDR2 ANQGSEA. Trimming cost V 7 bases and J 0 bases, with 13 bases left between them. CDR3 DNA sequence: TGCAGCGCCGAAAGGGGGAGCTCCTACAATGAGCAGTTCTTC. Translation: CSAERGSSYNEQFF.

The chain joins TRBV6-4 to TRBJ2-1; D is unclear. V was pared by 4 bases and J by 5 bases, with 12 bases between. The CDR3 length is 14 residues. Germline V lookup: CDR1 MRHNA, CDR2 SNTAGT. The CDR3 bases are TGTGCCAGCAGTGTCAACTCGTATAACAATGAGCAGTTCTTC. Amino acid sequence: CASSVNSYNNEQFF.

The chain employs TRBV4-3 and TRBJ1-5; D is uncertain. The CDR3 runs to 13 residues. The V and J ends lost 0 bases and 7 bases respectively, with 7 bases between them. CDR1 is LGHNA, CDR2 YSLEER, per germline. This chain's CDR3 is CASSQEYGQPQHF. For the CDR3, the DNA is TGCGCCAGCAGCCAAGAATACGGGCAGCCCCAGCATTTT.

The chain joins TRBV27 to TRBJ2-7; 15 bases agree with TRBD2. CDR3 length equals 19 residues. CDR1 is MNHEY and CDR2 is SMNVEV in the germline V gene (reference sequence). The V gene end was trimmed by 4 bases and the J gene end by 2 bases; junction bases not matched to a gene: 12. The CDR3 is CASSSRTSGRVILAYEQYF. CDR3 bases: TGTGCCAGCAGTTCACGGACTAGCGGGAGGGTCATCTTAGCCTACGAGCAGTACTTC.

This clone appeared a few times. V and J are TRBV6-1 and TRBJ2-5; 9 bases are shared with TRBD2. The germline V gene has CDR1 MNHNS and CDR2 SASEGT. J was trimmed by 5 bases and V by 11 bases; bases with no gene match: 12. The CDR3 totals 14 residues. The CDR3 loop is CAGGSGSRGETQYF. The CDR3 DNA sequence: TGTGCCGGGGGTAGCGGGAGTCGTGGGGAGACCCAGTACTTC.

This sequence joins TRBV28 and TRBJ2-1, with a tentative D call TRBD1 (5 bases). Trimming removed 4 bases at V and 4 bases at J, with 8 bases between. Germline lookup yields CDR1 MDHEN and CDR2 SYDVKM. The CDR3 length is 13 residues. CDR3 DNA: TGTGCCAGCAGTTCAAGGACATACAATGAGCAGTTCTTC. Protein: CASSSRTYNEQFF.

The J gene is TRBJ2-2, the V gene TRBV5-1, with 7 bases fitting TRBD2. From germline, CDR1 is SGHRS and CDR2 YFSETQ. The CDR3 is 15 amino acids. Trimming took 1 base from V and 5 from J; bases not matched to a gene: 5. The CDR3 DNA reads as TGCGCCAGCAGCTTGACCAGCGGGAAGACCGGGGAGCTGTTTTTT. Translation gives CASSLTSGKTGELFF.

This chain links TRBV7-2 with TRBJ2-7, with a weak D call TRBD2 (5 bases). The length of the CDR3 is 14 residues. With 1 base removed from V and 0 bases from J, the gap between germline ends came to 7 bases. Germline V gives CDR1 SGHTA, CDR2 FQGNSA. This chain's CDR3 is CASSLGGASYEQYF. The CDR3 region has the DNA TGTGCCAGCAGCTTAGGGGGAGCCTCCTACGAGCAGTACTTC.

This rearrangement joins TRBV30 to TRBJ2-1; D is perhaps TRBD2 (6 bases). V lost 0 bases and J 5 bases, leaving 17 bases between the germline ends. The V gene's germline CDR1 is GTSNPN and CDR2 SVGIG (reference sequence). The CDR3 covers 16 residues. The CDR3: CAWSVSSLAIDNEQFF. The CDR3 bases are TGTGCCTGGAGTGTATCTAGTCTAGCGATCGACAATGAGCAGTTCTTC.

This clone was found a few times. The chain carries TRBV6-1 and TRBJ1-1, with 7 bases matching TRBD1. This CDR3 is built from 14 residues. CDR1 is MNHNS, CDR2 SASEGT, per germline. V gave up 7 bases and J gave up 5 bases; unmatched junction bases: 10. The CDR3 DNA sequence: TGTGCCAGCACCGAAACAGGGGCTTGGACTGAAGCTTTCTTT. This gives the protein CASTETGAWTEAFF.

The chain joins TRBV7-2 to TRBJ1-1, with D possibly being TRBD1 (5 bases). CDR3 length equals 11 residues. Trimming took 5 bases from V and 11 from J, leaving 12 bases between them. From germline, CDR1 is SGHTA and CDR2 FQGNSA. The CDR3 sequence is CASSPREHAFF. DNA of the CDR3: TGTGCCAGCAGCCCCAGGGAACACGCTTTCTTT.

The chain uses TRBV19 and TRBJ2-7, with TRBD2 matching 8 bases. J gave up 7 bases and V 5 bases, and 7 bases lay outside the gene matches. CDR1 LNHDA and CDR2 SQIVND come from the germline V gene (reference sequence). The CDR3 is 13 residues long. CDR3: CASSPGGPREQYF. Written as DNA, the CDR3 is TGTGCCAGTAGTCCGGGAGGGCCTCGAGAGCAGTACTTC.

The chain carries TRBV4-3 and TRBJ1-1, with D perhaps TRBD1 (5 bases). V was shortened by 0 bases and J by 5 bases, with 13 bases between the two germline ends. This CDR3 comprises 15 residues. The germline V gene encodes CDR1 LGHNA and CDR2 YSLEER. The CDR3 loop reads CASSQEGDPKTEAFF. The CDR3 region has the DNA TGCGCCAGCAGCCAAGAGGGGGATCCAAAAACTGAAGCTTTCTTT.

This clone was found once. This chain uses TRBV28 with TRBJ2-3; D unclear. CDR1 is MDHEN and CDR2 is SYDVKM in the germline V gene. Trimming shortened V by 3 bases and J by 4 bases, and 14 bases separated the two germline ends. The CDR3 runs to 15 residues. This CDR3 is CASSFTRPGPDTQYF. CDR3 bases: TGTGCCAGCAGTTTTACCCGACCAGGCCCAGATACGCAGTATTTT.